The rows below give T cell receptor beta chains drawn from one sample of a study of T cells expressing NK-cell markers. TCRdb re-called the 5' RACE reads and gives one entry per CDR3 protein, without DNA. This repertoire includes 300,000 to 500,000 distinct CDR3 sequences. Sequenced: blood T cells: a sorted CD56 or NKG2C T cell subset, CD4+ or CD8+ T cells, or bulk PBMC T cells (not recorded which). All receptors come from a woman between 45 and 65 years old in good health. The CDR3 runs from the conserved cysteine through the conserved F or W. Fields, in order: J gene, V gene, CDR3 protein.

J: TRBJ2-1
V: TRBV20-1
CDR3: CSALGEGPSINEQFF

J: TRBJ1-1
V: TRBV7-9
CDR3: CASSLATEITEAFF

J: TRBJ1-1
V: TRBV13
CDR3: CASSLAGDTEAFF

J: TRBJ1-4
V: TRBV6-5
CDR3: CASSWDGSNEKLFF

J: TRBJ2-5
V: TRBV5-1
CDR3: CASSLALAEREETQYF

J: TRBJ2-1
V: TRBV10-3
CDR3: CAISEDRGLHNEQFF

J: TRBJ2-5
V: TRBV14
CDR3: CASSQEGLKETQYF

J: TRBJ2-1
V: TRBV7-9
CDR3: CASSLGTSGRNEQFF

J: TRBJ2-5
V: TRBV24-1
CDR3: CATSDSQAGVLRTQYF

J: TRBJ2-5
V: TRBV27
CDR3: CASSPQGGPQYF

J: TRBJ2-1
V: TRBV20-1
CDR3: CSALPKEGLASNEQFF

J: TRBJ2-2
V: TRBV5-1
CDR3: CASRRETSGYTGELFF

J: TRBJ2-1
V: TRBV12-3/TRBV12-4
CDR3: CASSFARSRGRVGEQFF

J: TRBJ2-1
V: TRBV5-1
CDR3: CASSLAVRVGTGNEQFF

J: TRBJ1-1
V: TRBV12-3/TRBV12-4
CDR3: CASSLKGLNTEAFF

J: TRBJ2-1
V: TRBV7-8
CDR3: CASSLGGGFTYNEQFF

J: TRBJ2-1
V: TRBV28
CDR3: CASRPLPGTGYNEQFF

J: TRBJ2-2
V: TRBV24-1
CDR3: CATSDYSGTGELFF

J: TRBJ1-6
V: TRBV6-1
CDR3: CASARQNSPLHF

J: TRBJ2-1
V: TRBV11-1
CDR3: CASSQLVLNEQFF

J: TRBJ2-5
V: TRBV7-8
CDR3: CATIPLAYQETQYF

J: TRBJ2-1
V: TRBV3-1
CDR3: CASSQEFRKGEQFF

J: TRBJ2-1
V: TRBV5-1
CDR3: CASSLGPGRTYNEQFF

J: TRBJ2-5
V: TRBV12-3/TRBV12-4
CDR3: CASSPSRWAETQYF

J: TRBJ1-2
V: TRBV24-1
CDR3: CATRAEDGYTF

J: TRBJ2-7
V: TRBV20-1
CDR3: CSARDPKAASGSYEQYF

J: TRBJ2-7
V: TRBV24-1
CDR3: CATSAIGANSYEQYF

J: TRBJ2-5
V: TRBV5-6
CDR3: CASSLYSLGTQYF